This is a list of T cell receptor beta chains from one sample in a study of glioma-infiltrating T cells. One entry per CDR3 protein results from TCRdb running MiXCR on the multiplex PCR reads. The sample records a few hundred thousand distinct CDR3 sequences, more than 35% being singletons. Specimen: glioma tissue, nonneoplastic brain tissue, or PBMCs (not recorded which). Receptors originate from a human donor with low-grade glioma or glioblastoma, undergoing nonglioma brain surgery, or in good health (not recorded which). CDR3s include the opening cysteine and the closing phenylalanine or tryptophan. A row's size may be missing; if present it is once, few, many or a size class.

CASSPMAGGQETQYF	TRBJ2-5	TRBV18	-
CASRRANSPLHF	TRBJ1-6	TRBV6-2/TRBV6-3	few
CASSEPGVGKLFF	TRBJ1-4	TRBV25-1	once
CASSLLRSYEQYF	TRBJ2-7	TRBV7-9	few
CASSSPGVGQQFF	TRBJ2-1	TRBV7-6	-
CASSNMRTSGRHEQFF	TRBJ2-1	TRBV28	-
CASTGAGGPGTQYF	TRBJ2-5	TRBV6-2/TRBV6-3	few
CASSLVEPNTEAFF	TRBJ1-1	TRBV11-2	-
CSAIGDSYQPQHF	TRBJ1-5	TRBV20-1	-
CASSSRGLNSPLHF	TRBJ1-6	TRBV7-8	-
CSASDLYEQYF	TRBJ2-7	TRBV20-1	few
CASSDSTGGLTDTQYF	TRBJ2-3	TRBV6-4	few
CATSRAQTRDNEQFF	TRBJ2-1	TRBV15	many
CASSQGEARGYNEQFF	TRBJ2-1	TRBV4-1	few
CSARSSGGYGERYF	TRBJ2-7	TRBV20-1	-
CASITTGHTEAFF	TRBJ1-1	TRBV12-3/TRBV12-4	-
CASSSGQGADTQYF	TRBJ2-3	TRBV11-2	many
CASSGQLMNTEAFF	TRBJ1-1	TRBV2	few
CASSYPTSGRARIGEQFF	TRBJ2-1	TRBV28	-
CSTRLSLAGGNEQFF	TRBJ2-1	TRBV20-1	-
CASSSGGHSYEQYF	TRBJ2-7	TRBV6-1	many
CASSITPANSGNTIYF	TRBJ1-3	TRBV19	-
CASTRDRTLYGYTF	TRBJ1-2	TRBV28	few
CSARVLTGTSGLNEQFF	TRBJ2-1	TRBV20-1	few
CASSPSGSGTEAFF	TRBJ1-1	TRBV27	-
CASSKRENSDTQYF	TRBJ2-3	TRBV6-1	many
CASSLVGTRMNTEAFF	TRBJ1-1	TRBV11-2	few
CASSYSLAGVPYNEQFF	TRBJ2-1	TRBV6-2/TRBV6-3	-
CASSFGHPDTEAFF	TRBJ1-1	TRBV5-1	-
CASSAPRLRDRNSSSGANVLTF	TRBJ2-6	TRBV6-5	once
CASSPTSGSVDEQFF	TRBJ2-1	TRBV28	-
CASSEALSYEQYF	TRBJ2-7	TRBV2	-
CASSQRDTGELFF	TRBJ2-2	TRBV3-1	-
CASSLLSGGAEAFF	TRBJ1-1	TRBV28	many
CASSLGLAGAGELFF	TRBJ2-2	TRBV27	few
CASSPGSRGYEQYF	TRBJ2-7	TRBV4-1	-
CSASTSSFRSEQYF	TRBJ2-7	TRBV20-1	few
CSASHSRARGSEQYF	TRBJ2-7	TRBV20-1	-
CASSYRPFSSYNEQFF	TRBJ2-1	TRBV6-2/TRBV6-3	many
CASREDWNEKLFF	TRBJ1-4	TRBV6-5	-
CASSIQGYSNQPQHF	TRBJ1-5	TRBV2	-
CSASRDNYEEYF	TRBJ2-5	TRBV20-1	-
CASSLGTGGGTDTQYF	TRBJ2-3	TRBV5-4	-
CATSDSDGSQLPGANVLTF	TRBJ2-6	TRBV24-1	few
CASSAWDSYGYTF	TRBJ1-2	TRBV28	many
CASRAGGYTF	TRBJ1-2	TRBV10-3	-